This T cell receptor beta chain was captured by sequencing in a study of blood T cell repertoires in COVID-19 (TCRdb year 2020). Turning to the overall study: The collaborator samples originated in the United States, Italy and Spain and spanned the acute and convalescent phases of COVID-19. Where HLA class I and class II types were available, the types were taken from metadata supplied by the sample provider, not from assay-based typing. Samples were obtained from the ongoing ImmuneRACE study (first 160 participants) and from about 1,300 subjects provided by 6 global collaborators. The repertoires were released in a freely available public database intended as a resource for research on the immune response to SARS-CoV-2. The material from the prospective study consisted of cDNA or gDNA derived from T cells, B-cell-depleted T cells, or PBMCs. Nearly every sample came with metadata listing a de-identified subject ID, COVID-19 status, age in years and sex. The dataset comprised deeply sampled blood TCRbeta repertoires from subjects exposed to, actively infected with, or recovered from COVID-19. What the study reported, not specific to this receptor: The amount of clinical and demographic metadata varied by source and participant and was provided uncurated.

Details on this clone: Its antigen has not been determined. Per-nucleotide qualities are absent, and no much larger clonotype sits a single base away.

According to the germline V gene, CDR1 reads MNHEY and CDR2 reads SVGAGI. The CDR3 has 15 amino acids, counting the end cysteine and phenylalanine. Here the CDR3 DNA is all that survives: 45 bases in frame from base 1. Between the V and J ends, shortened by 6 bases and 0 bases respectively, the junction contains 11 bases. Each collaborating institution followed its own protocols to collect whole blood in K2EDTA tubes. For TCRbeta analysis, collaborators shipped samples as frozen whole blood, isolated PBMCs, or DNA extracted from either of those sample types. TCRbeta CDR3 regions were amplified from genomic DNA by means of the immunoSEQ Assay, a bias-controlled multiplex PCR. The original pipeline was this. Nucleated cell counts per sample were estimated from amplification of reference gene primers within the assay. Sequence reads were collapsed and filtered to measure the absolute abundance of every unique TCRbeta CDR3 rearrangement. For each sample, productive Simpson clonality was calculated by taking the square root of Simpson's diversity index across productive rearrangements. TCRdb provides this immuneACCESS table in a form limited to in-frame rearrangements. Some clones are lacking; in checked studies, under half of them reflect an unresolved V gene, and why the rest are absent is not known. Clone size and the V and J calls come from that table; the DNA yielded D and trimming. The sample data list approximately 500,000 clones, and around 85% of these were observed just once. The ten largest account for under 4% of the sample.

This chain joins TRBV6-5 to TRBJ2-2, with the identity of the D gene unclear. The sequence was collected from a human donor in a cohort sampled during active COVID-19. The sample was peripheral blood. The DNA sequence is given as TGTGCCAGCAGCCTTTGGCCGCCGAACACCGGGGAGCTGTTTTTT. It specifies CASSLWPPNTGELFF.